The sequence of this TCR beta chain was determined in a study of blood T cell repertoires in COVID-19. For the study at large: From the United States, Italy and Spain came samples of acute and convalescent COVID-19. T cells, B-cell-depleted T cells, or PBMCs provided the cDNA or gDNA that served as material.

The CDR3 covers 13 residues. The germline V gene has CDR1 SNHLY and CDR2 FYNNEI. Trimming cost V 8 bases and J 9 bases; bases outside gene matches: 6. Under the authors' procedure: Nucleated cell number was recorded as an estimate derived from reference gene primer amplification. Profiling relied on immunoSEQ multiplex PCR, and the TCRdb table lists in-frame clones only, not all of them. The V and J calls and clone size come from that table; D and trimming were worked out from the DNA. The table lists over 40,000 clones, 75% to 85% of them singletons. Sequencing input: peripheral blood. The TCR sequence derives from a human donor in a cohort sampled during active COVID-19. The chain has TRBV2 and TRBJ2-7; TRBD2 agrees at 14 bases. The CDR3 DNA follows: TGTGCCAGCGGGGGACTAGCGGGAGCGCTGCAGTACTTC. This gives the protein CASGGLAGALQYF.